This passage covers 21 T cell receptor beta chains from one sample sequenced in a study of T cells in Graves' hyperthyroidism and ophthalmopathy. Researchers took RNA transcripts and amplified the TCR beta CDR3 regions from them. The HTBI primer set served for first-round RT-PCR of the TCR CDR3. TCRdb re-derived calls from the multiplex PCR reads in MiXCR, one entry per CDR3 protein. Here the sample spans about 210,000 distinct CDR3 sequences, approximately 17% being singletons. The sample was blood. The receptors were gathered from a man aged 50 or older with Graves' hyperthyroidism.

The chain joins TRBV20-1 to TRBJ1-2, with 10 bases lining up with TRBD1. Germline V gene lookup returns CDR1 DFQATT and CDR2 SNEGSKA (reference sequence). Losses at the gene ends were 1 base for V and 8 bases for J; bases not matched to a gene: 7. The CDR3 is made up of 14 amino acids. CDR3 sequence: CSARGGTGAEGYTF. The CDR3 nucleotides are TGCAGTGCTAGAGGGGGGACAGGGGCAGAGGGCTACACCTTC.

The chain employs TRBV6-1 and TRBJ1-1; D is unclear. V was pared by 7 bases and J by 7 bases, with 22 bases between. Per germline, CDR1 MNHNS and CDR2 SASEGT. This CDR3 comprises 15 residues. In nucleotides, the CDR3 is TGTGCCAGCAACAAACGACGGGAGGAAATTGTTGAAGCTTTCTTT. Translation gives CASNKRREEIVEAFF.

This clonotype appeared a few times. The V gene is TRBV6-2 or TRBV6-3, the J gene TRBJ2-7, with TRBD1 matching 8 bases. Per the germline V gene, CDR1 is MNHEY and CDR2 is SVGEGT. The CDR3 extends over 15 amino acids. V gave up 4 bases and J gave up 2 bases; unmatched junction bases: 7. CDR3 sequence (DNA): TGTGCCAGCAGTTCAATCCGGACAGGGACCTACGAGCAGTACTTC. Translating it yields CASSSIRTGTYEQYF.

Ten or more counts support this clonotype. V is TRBV20-1 and J is TRBJ2-5, with D hard to call. The germline CDR1 and CDR2 sequences are DFQATT and SNEGSKA (reference sequence). V shed 7 bases and J shed 0 bases, with 6 bases lying between them. The CDR3 totals 11 residues. The CDR3 is CSGENQETQYF. In DNA, the CDR3 is TGCAGTGGGGAAAACCAAGAGACCCAGTACTTC.

This clonotype was detected ten times or more. V gene TRBV7-8 combines with J gene TRBJ2-1; D possibly corresponds to TRBD2 (6 bases). Germline CDR1 and CDR2: SGHVS and FQNEAQ. Trimming shortened V by 1 base and J by 1 base, and 26 bases separated the two germline ends. This CDR3 spans 21 amino acids. Written as DNA, the CDR3 is TGTGCCAGCAGCTTAGGGGTCGGGCGGAGGGTTGAGTGGGGGTCCTACAATGAGCAGTTCTTC. It specifies CASSLGVGRRVEWGSYNEQFF. Based on the CDR3 plus reference TRBV7-8 and TRBJ2-1, the full variable domain is GAGVSQSPRYKVAKRGQDVALRCDPISGHVSLFWYQQALGQGPEFLTYFQNEAQLDKSGLPSDRFFAERPEGSVSTLKIQRTQQEDSAVYLCASSLGVGRRVEWGSYNEQFFGPGTRLTVL.

This clonotype was detected many times. The chain links TRBV5-1 to TRBJ2-7, with D perhaps matching TRBD1 (5 bases). The germline gives CDR1 SGHRS, CDR2 YFSETQ. CDR3 length equals 13 residues. V shed 0 bases and J shed 5 bases, with 9 bases lying between them. The CDR3 spells CASSLAQGDEQYF. In DNA form, the CDR3 reads TGCGCCAGCAGCTTGGCCCAAGGGGACGAGCAGTACTTC.

The table lists this clonotype with a few counts. J is TRBJ2-3 and V is TRBV4-1, with a tentative D call TRBD1 (5 bases). Germline loops: CDR1 MGHRA, CDR2 YSYEKL. V lost 0 bases and J lost 4, with 8 bases in between. CDR3 length equals 14 residues. The CDR3 loop is CASSQDRVPDTQYF. In DNA form, the CDR3 reads TGCGCCAGCAGCCAAGACAGGGTCCCAGATACGCAGTATTTT.

There are many counts of this clonotype. The chain employs TRBV12-3 or TRBV12-4 and TRBJ1-1; maybe TRBD1 (6 bases). V was pared by 3 bases and J by 0 bases, with 11 bases between. The CDR3 length is 15 residues. The CDR3 sequence: CASSFWGRLNTEAFF. The CDR3 DNA is TGTGCCAGCAGTTTTTGGGGGCGGTTGAACACTGAAGCTTTCTTT.

Ten or more counts support this clonotype. This chain uses TRBV11-2 with TRBJ2-3, with D possibly TRBD2 on 6 matching bases. The CDR3 is 18 amino acids. Per the germline V gene, CDR1 is SGHAT and CDR2 is FQNNGV. Trimming removed 0 bases from V and 5 bases from J, with 21 bases in between. CDR3 in DNA: TGTGCCAGCAGCTTAGATTCCCAGACACTGACCGGGGGAGATACGCAGTATTTT. It specifies CASSLDSQTLTGGDTQYF.

This clonotype was recorded a few times. The CDR3 DNA reads as TGTGCCAGCAGCTTAGTAGGGATCGGGACAGGGGGCATGAATGAGCAGTTCTTC. Translated: CASSLVGIGTGGMNEQFF. The V call is TRBV11-3, the J call TRBJ2-1; TRBD1 matches at 12 bases. From germline, CDR1 is SGHNT and CDR2 YENEEA. The CDR3 length is 18 residues. V gave up 1 base and J gave up 7 bases; unmatched junction bases: 11.

This clonotype was picked up a small number of times. This rearrangement joins TRBV3-1 to TRBJ2-2; 10 nucleotides line up with TRBD2. CDR3 length equals 18 residues. With V trimmed by 0 bases and J by 4 bases, 8 bases remained unmatched. Looked up from germline, CDR1 is LGHDT and CDR2 is YNNKEL (reference sequence). CDR3 region: CASSQEGSLAGITGELFF. The CDR3 DNA follows: TGTGCCAGCAGCCAAGAGGGCTCACTAGCGGGAATCACCGGGGAGCTGTTTTTT.

The sample holds many counts of this clonotype. V gene TRBV24-1 combines with J gene TRBJ2-3; 10 nucleotides line up with TRBD1. This CDR3 has 15 amino acids. The J segment lost 5 bases and the V segment lost 7 bases, leaving 8 bases of the junction unmatched. Germline V gene data show CDR1 as KGHDR and CDR2 as SFDVKD. The CDR3 spells CATRSTGQGKDTQYF. Written as DNA, the CDR3 is TGTGCCACCAGATCAACGGGACAGGGGAAAGATACGCAGTATTTT.

This clonotype was seen only a few times. The gene calls are TRBV6-1 and TRBJ1-1, with 8 positions matching TRBD1. J lost 3 bases, V lost 6 bases, and 3 bases had no gene match. This CDR3 has 13 residues. The germline V gene has CDR1 MNHNS and CDR2 SASEGT. The DNA for the CDR3 is TGTGCCAGCAGAGGACAGGGTTACACTGAAGCTTTCTTT. As protein: CASRGQGYTEAFF.

The chain carries TRBV3-1 and TRBJ2-5; 14 positions agree with TRBD2. The CDR3 has 16 amino acids. Germline V gene sequence: CDR1 LGHDT, CDR2 YNNKEL (reference sequence). V trimming: 6 bases; J trimming: 5 bases; junction bases outside the gene matches: 8. This CDR3 reads CASRRGLAGVGETQYF. The CDR3 nucleotides are TGTGCCAGCAGAAGGGGACTAGCGGGAGTTGGGGAGACCCAGTACTTC.

This clonotype was observed a handful of times. This sequence joins TRBV5-8 and TRBJ2-3; unclear D gene. The CDR3 length is 14 residues. Trimming cost V 0 bases and J 4 bases, with 9 bases left between them. Germline values: CDR1 SGHTS, CDR2 YDEGEE. The CDR3 here is CASSLVGPSDTQYF. The CDR3 coding sequence is TGTGCCAGCAGCTTGGTAGGTCCGTCAGATACGCAGTATTTT.

In this sample, this clonotype turned up a few times. This chain links TRBV19 with TRBJ2-7, with a weak D call TRBD1 (5 bases). The CDR3 extends over 15 amino acids. Germline V gives CDR1 LNHDA, CDR2 SQIVND (reference sequence). Trimming stripped 0 bases from V and 1 base from J, with 10 bases between. The CDR3 loop reads CASSIDRTYSYEQYF. In DNA, the CDR3 is TGTGCCAGTAGTATAGATCGGACATATTCCTACGAGCAGTACTTC.

This clonotype came up many times. This rearrangement joins TRBV5-1 to TRBJ2-7; possibly TRBD1 for D (5 bases). Germline V lookup: CDR1 SGHRS, CDR2 YFSETQ. The ends were cut back, 1 base at V and 3 bases at J, with 11 bases in the middle. There are 14 residues in the CDR3. The CDR3, as DNA: TGCGCCAGCAGCTTGTATTCCAGGGACTACGAGCAGTACTTC. Translating gives CASSLYSRDYEQYF.

This clonotype was seen a few times. A much larger clone differs from this one at a single base, so this may be a read error. This sequence joins TRBV6-2 or TRBV6-3 and TRBJ2-3; unclear D gene. V was trimmed by 4 bases and J by 2 bases, leaving 7 bases between them. Germline V gene data show CDR1 as MNHEY and CDR2 as SVGEGT. The CDR3 runs 13 residues. The CDR3 is CASSSTNTDTQYF. As DNA, the CDR3 is TGTGCCAGCAGTTCCACGAACACAGATACGCAGTATTTT.

V gene TRBV9 combines with J gene TRBJ2-2; no clear D gene. Per germline, CDR1 SGDLS and CDR2 YYNGEE. This CDR3 has 16 residues. V lost 0 bases, J lost 1 base, and 10 bases lay in between. In DNA, the CDR3 is TGTGCCAGCAGCGTAGAAGGAACAGTGAACACCGGGGAGCTGTTTTTT. Protein product: CASSVEGTVNTGELFF.

This clonotype was observed many times. The rearrangement links TRBV2 to TRBJ2-3; TRBD1 might be the D (5 bases). CDR3 length equals 15 residues. CDR1 is SNHLY and CDR2 is FYNNEI in the germline V gene. V lost 6 bases to trimming and J lost 0 bases, with 13 bases between them. The CDR3 protein is CASSDRMTSTDTQYF. The CDR3 nucleotides are TGTGCCAGCAGCGACAGAATGACTAGCACAGATACGCAGTATTTT.

This clonotype was counted many times. This chain links TRBV5-1 with TRBJ1-1; D perhaps matches TRBD1 (6 bases). V shed 4 bases and J shed 3 bases, with 16 bases lying between them. There are 15 residues in the CDR3. Per germline, CDR1 SGHRS and CDR2 YFSETQ. CDR3 residues: CASSQGPNADTEAFF. The DNA for the CDR3 is TGCGCCAGCAGCCAGGGGCCTAACGCGGACACTGAAGCTTTCTTT.